Following are 16 T cell receptor beta chains from one sample sequenced in a study of identical twins (dated by TCRdb to the mid-2010s). The library was prepared using 5' RACE. Sequencing used an Illumina HiSeq 2000. Starting from the raw public reads, TCRdb applied fastp trimming at Q25, assembled clones with MiXCR and retained in-frame beta chains. Entries are consolidated by CDR3 protein sequence, retaining the most common genes and DNA. The sample records under 900,000 distinct CDR3 sequences, approximately 13% of which are singletons. The ten largest make up around 1.6% of the sample. The sample was also linked to a second study, of yellow fever vaccine responses in identical twins.

Sequencing was done on a sample of PBMCs. The receptors come from a young woman in good health.

This clonotype was observed a handful of times. V usage is TRBV12-3 or TRBV12-4 and J usage is TRBJ2-1, with 9 bases identical to TRBD2. The CDR3 loop spans 14 amino acids. The V gene end was trimmed by 2 bases and the J gene end by 6 bases; junction bases not matched to a gene: 2. The CDR3 region is CASSLLAGLNEQFF. The CDR3 DNA reads TGTGCCAGCAGTTTACTAGCGGGGCTCAATGAGCAGTTCTTC.

Many counts were recorded for this clonotype. The chain recombines TRBV12-3 or TRBV12-4 with TRBJ2-7, with D possibly being TRBD1 (6 bases). This CDR3 has 14 residues. Between the trimmed V and J ends, which lost 3 bases and 3 bases, there was a span of 12 bases. The CDR3 sequence: CASSFTGLDYEQYF. CDR3 sequence (DNA): TGTGCCAGCAGTTTCACAGGGCTCGACTACGAGCAGTACTTC.

CDR3 DNA: TGTGCCAGCAGTCCGGGACCCCACTCTGGGGCCAACGTCCTGACTTTC. As protein: CASSPGPHSGANVLTF. The chain is built from TRBV6-1 and TRBJ2-6; D assignment may be TRBD1 or TRBD2 (5 bases each). The CDR3 length is 16 residues. Germline lookup yields CDR1 MNHNS and CDR2 SASEGT. Trimming cost V 5 bases and J 0 bases, with 11 bases left between them.

The chain's CDR3 is CASRDSDINSYNEQFF. CDR3 DNA sequence: TGTGCCAGCAGAGACTCAGACATTAACTCCTACAATGAGCAGTTCTTC. This chain connects TRBV6-2 or TRBV6-3 to TRBJ2-1, with D unclear. The germline V gene encodes CDR1 MNHEY and CDR2 SVGEGT. The ends were cut back, 6 bases at V and 0 bases at J, with 15 bases in the middle. The CDR3 sequence is 16 residues long.

This chain links TRBV29-1 with TRBJ1-4, with TRBD1 matching 10 bases. V lost 5 bases, J lost 8 bases, and 11 bases stayed unmatched. Germline CDR1 reads SQVTM; CDR2 reads ANQGSEA. The CDR3 extends over 15 amino acids. Here the CDR3 reads CSVSKFGGQGEKLFF. The CDR3 nucleotides read TGCAGCGTTTCAAAGTTTGGGGGACAGGGGGAAAAACTGTTTTTT.

This chain uses TRBV29-1 with TRBJ1-2; no firm D call. The V end was cut by 1 base, the J end by 8 bases, with 8 bases between. The CDR3 sequence is 11 residues long. Germline values: CDR1 SQVTM, CDR2 ANQGSEA. CDR3 DNA: TGCAGCGTTGAAGTGCGTCGCGGCTACACCTTC. Residues: CSVEVRRGYTF.

V gene TRBV15 combines with J gene TRBJ2-6; D unclear. V dropped 0 bases and J dropped 10 bases, with 1 base sitting between them. Germline V lookup: CDR1 LNHNV, CDR2 YYDKDF (reference sequence). The CDR3 covers 11 residues. The CDR3 coding sequence is TGTGCCACCAGCAGAGATAACGTCCTGACTTTC. This gives the protein CATSRDNVLTF. Together with reference TRBV15 and TRBJ2-6, the CDR3 gives the full variable domain: DAMVIQNPRYQVTQFGKPVTLSCSQTLNHNVMYWYQQKSSQAPKLLFHYYDKDFNNEADTPDNFQSRRPNTSFCFLDIRSPGLGDTAMYLCATSRDNVLTFGAGSRLTVL.

The chain has TRBV20-1 and TRBJ1-2; D possibly corresponds to TRBD1 (5 bases). With 1 base removed from V and 6 bases from J, the gap between germline ends came to 15 bases. The germline V gene has CDR1 DFQATT and CDR2 SNEGSKA (reference sequence). This CDR3 contains 14 residues. For the CDR3, the DNA is TGCAGTGCTAGAGCCCCGGGACGTCGCGATGGCTACACCTTC. Its translation is CSARAPGRRDGYTF.

This clonotype showed up many times. The V and J genes are TRBV6-4 and TRBJ2-3, with D hard to call. Germline-derived CDR1 and CDR2 are MRHNA and SNTAGT. This CDR3 contains 13 residues. V lost 3 bases and J lost 6, with 10 bases in between. CDR3 DNA sequence: TGTGCCAGCAGTGAATCCCCTAGGGATACGCAGTATTTT. It codes for CASSESPRDTQYF.

This sequence joins TRBV3-1 and TRBJ2-6; D perhaps matches TRBD1 (6 bases). V was trimmed by 4 bases and J by 0 bases, leaving 19 bases between them. CDR3 size: 19 residues. Germline V gene lookup returns CDR1 LGHDT and CDR2 YNNKEL (reference sequence). CDR3 in amino acids: CASSRAGTLYGSGANVLTF. CDR3 sequence (DNA): TGTGCCAGCAGCCGAGCCGGGACACTATACGGCTCTGGGGCCAACGTCCTGACTTTC.

V usage is TRBV19 and J usage is TRBJ1-6; D is undetermined. V was shortened by 0 bases and J by 7 bases, with 1 base between the two germline ends. The germline gives CDR1 LNHDA, CDR2 SQIVND (reference sequence). This CDR3 is built from 12 residues. The CDR3 nucleotides are TGTGCCAGTAGTATAGAAAATTCACCCCTCCACTTT. Its protein is CASSIENSPLHF. Filled out from reference TRBV19 and TRBJ1-6, the complete variable domain reads DGGITQSPKYLFRKEGQNVTLSCEQNLNHDAMYWYRQDPGQGLRLIYYSQIVNDFQKGDIAEGYSVSREKKESFPLTVTSAQKNPTAFYLCASSIENSPLHFGNGTRLTVT.

A few counts support this clonotype. Here the CDR3 reads CASSKDSVVVPEQYF. The DNA for the CDR3 is TGCGCCAGCAGCAAAGACTCTGTAGTAGTTCCGGAGCAGTACTTC. The rearrangement joins TRBV5-1 to TRBJ2-7; D not certain. V was clipped by 4 bases and J by 7 bases, with 21 bases between them. The CDR3 is made up of 15 amino acids. Germline CDR1 SGHRS, CDR2 YFSETQ. Variable domain in full (rest from reference TRBV5-1 and TRBJ2-7): KAGVTQTPRYLIKTRGQQVTLSCSPISGHRSVSWYQQTPGQGLQFLFEYFSETQRNKGNFPGRFSGRQFSNSRSEMNVSTLELGDSALYLCASSKDSVVVPEQYFGPGTRLTVT.

This clonotype was detected a few times. The V gene is TRBV29-1, the J gene TRBJ2-1; 13 bases agree with TRBD2. This CDR3 is 17 amino acids long. CDR1 is SQVTM and CDR2 is ANQGSEA in the germline V gene. Trimming removed 4 bases from V and 5 bases from J; junction bases left unmatched: 11. The CDR3 region is CSVGASGLAGVNNEQFF. CDR3 coding DNA: TGCAGCGTTGGAGCTTCCGGACTAGCGGGAGTCAACAATGAGCAGTTCTTC.

This clonotype was observed at least ten times. This rearrangement joins TRBV12-3 or TRBV12-4 to TRBJ1-1, with 10 bases lining up with TRBD1. The CDR3 has 14 amino acids. Trimming took 5 bases from V and 5 from J; bases not matched to a gene: 5. CDR3 residues: CASSPDRGLTEAFF. The CDR3 DNA reads as TGTGCCAGCAGTCCAGACAGGGGGCTGACTGAAGCTTTCTTT.

This clonotype has more than one count but fewer than ten. The rearrangement joins TRBV20-1 to TRBJ2-2; possible D gene TRBD1, 6 bases. Germline V gene data show CDR1 as DFQATT and CDR2 as SNEGSKA (reference sequence). The CDR3 has 15 amino acids. Trimming took 6 bases from V and 0 from J, leaving 14 bases between them. The DNA for the CDR3 is TGCAGTGCGAGCGACAGGTTAACGAACACCGGGGAGCTGTTTTTT. Amino acids: CSASDRLTNTGELFF.

CDR3 sequence reads: CATNPGTFQETQYF. The CDR3 DNA reads TGTGCCACTAATCCCGGGACATTCCAAGAGACCCAGTACTTC. This sequence joins TRBV25-1 and TRBJ2-5, with D possibly being TRBD1 (6 bases). The CDR3 has 14 amino acids. The germline gives CDR1 MGHDK, CDR2 SYGVNS. Trimming took off 10 bases at V and 1 base at J, with 16 bases between the two ends.